Below, 28 T cell receptor beta chains from the same sample are listed, as sequenced in a study of blood T cell repertoires in COVID-19. The protocol was immunoSEQ multiplex PCR, while the TCRdb copy is restricted to in-frame clones and leaves out a portion. The data contain 150,000 to 200,000 clones, roughly four fifths of them singletons. The sample was peripheral blood. These receptors all stem from a woman of 80 years or more with acute or convalescent COVID-19.

This chain links TRBV19 with TRBJ2-3; TRBD2 agrees at 7 bases. Germline loops: CDR1 LNHDA, CDR2 SQIVND (reference sequence). With 7 bases clipped from V and 5 bases from J, the junction kept 9 bases outside the gene matches. The CDR3 loop spans 14 amino acids. CDR3 amino acids: CASTPSGSLDTQYF. The CDR3 nucleotides are TGTGCCAGTACGCCTAGCGGATCATTAGATACGCAGTATTTT.

This clone was counted ten times or more. The chain uses TRBV7-2 and TRBJ1-2, with D possibly matching TRBD1 (6 bases). The germline V gene has CDR1 SGHTA and CDR2 FQGNSA. Trimming pared 3 bases from V and 1 base from J, leaving 9 bases between. The CDR3 covers 14 residues. The CDR3 DNA reads as TGTGCCAGCAGCTTGACAGGTAATAACTATGGCTACACCTTC. This gives the protein CASSLTGNNYGYTF.

The chain combines TRBV21-1 with TRBJ1-2; the DNA was not used to check the table's D call, TRBD1. TRBV21-1 is described as a pseudogene. The CDR3 contains 13 residues. CDR3 sequence (DNA): TGTGCCAGCAGCAGAAGACAGGAAGGTGGCTACACCTTC. This translates into CASSRRQEGGYTF.

V and J are TRBV19 and TRBJ2-1; weak D call: TRBD2 (5 bases). CDR3 length equals 16 residues. From germline, CDR1 is LNHDA and CDR2 SQIVND (reference sequence). Between the trimmed V and J ends, which lost 4 bases and 7 bases, there was a span of 20 bases. CDR3 protein: CASSTLDYPTWNEQFF. The CDR3 coding sequence is TGTGCCAGTAGTACCCTTGACTACCCCACTTGGAATGAGCAGTTCTTC.

This clone has a handful of counts. The chain has TRBV29-1 and TRBJ2-7; D call uncertain. CDR1 and CDR2 from the germline V gene are SQVTM and ANQGSEA. The CDR3 consists of 13 residues. Trimming cost V 3 bases and J 3 bases, with 12 bases left between them. CDR3 coding DNA: TGCAGCGTTGAGACTGACGTACACTACGAGCAGTACTTC. Residues: CSVETDVHYEQYF.

Of note for this clone: Different DNA sequences within this sample yield the same CDR3. The V and J genes are TRBV2 and TRBJ1-2; 12 positions match TRBD1. The CDR3 contains 14 residues. Germline assignment: CDR1 SNHLY and CDR2 FYNNEI. V gave up 3 bases and J gave up 8 bases; unmatched junction bases: 4. The CDR3 region is CASSEGQGAGGYTF. The CDR3 DNA reads as TGTGCCAGCAGTGAGGGACAGGGGGCTGGGGGCTACACCTTC.

V is TRBV6-4 and J is TRBJ2-1, with TRBD2 identical over 10 bases. Germline values: CDR1 MRHNA, CDR2 SNTAGT. The CDR3 extends over 14 amino acids. J gave up 4 bases and V 5 bases, and 2 bases lay outside the gene matches. CDR3 region: CASSIAGGYNEQFF. The CDR3 DNA reads as TGTGCCAGCAGTATAGCGGGGGGATACAATGAGCAGTTCTTC.

The V gene is TRBV27, the J gene TRBJ2-2; 9 nucleotides line up with TRBD2. Germline V CDR1 and CDR2: MNHEY, SMNVEV (reference sequence). V was clipped by 8 bases and J by 5 bases; unmatched bases: 3. The CDR3 extends over 13 amino acids. The CDR3 nucleotides read TGTGCCAGCGGCGGGGGGGCGACCGGGGAGCTGTTTTTT. Translation: CASGGGATGELFF.

This chain uses TRBV9 with TRBJ2-2; TRBD1 aligns across 9 bases. The V and J ends lost 3 bases and 7 bases, in that order; junction bases with no gene match: 7. CDR3 length: 15 residues. Germline-derived CDR1 and CDR2 are SGDLS and YYNGEE. The CDR3 DNA follows: TGTGCCAGCAGCGGAACAGGGGGCGCATACGGGGAGCTGTTTTTT. Amino acid sequence: CASSGTGGAYGELFF.

There are a few counts of this clone. The chain couples TRBV4-1 to TRBJ2-4; D is undetermined. Germline CDR1 is MGHRA and CDR2 is YSYEKL. The V gene lost 1 base and the J gene lost 6 bases, with 13 bases spanning the gap. This CDR3 spans 15 amino acids. This CDR3 reads CASSQAGSRRNIQYF. CDR3 in DNA: TGCGCCAGCAGCCAAGCCGGAAGCAGGCGAAACATTCAGTACTTC.

This chain connects TRBV15 to TRBJ2-1; TRBD2 agrees at 8 bases. This CDR3 has 17 residues. The ends lost 0 bases at V and 3 bases at J; junction bases unmatched: 7. The germline CDR1 and CDR2 sequences are LNHNV and YYDKDF (reference sequence). CDR3 loop: CATSRDIRGGHYNEQFF. CDR3 sequence (DNA): TGTGCCACCAGCAGAGATATACGCGGGGGGCACTACAATGAGCAGTTCTTC.

This sequence joins TRBV15 and TRBJ1-2; 9 bases match TRBD1. Germline CDR1 and CDR2: LNHNV and YYDKDF (reference sequence). This CDR3 is built from 16 residues. The junction had 10 bases not matched to a gene; V was cut back by 0 bases and J by 8 bases. The CDR3 loop reads CATSRDRGTGIGGYTF. The CDR3 region has the DNA TGTGCCACCAGCAGAGATCGGGGGACAGGGATCGGAGGCTACACCTTC.

This clone showed up just once. V gene TRBV7-9 combines with J gene TRBJ1-1; TRBD1 aligns across 8 bases. The CDR3 covers 16 residues. J lost 10 bases, V lost 5 bases, and 18 bases had no gene match. Per the germline V gene, CDR1 is SEHNR and CDR2 is FQNEAQ (reference sequence). CDR3 coding DNA: TGTGCCAGCAGCCCCACTCTTTGGGACAGGTTAAGTGGAGCTTTCTTT. This translates into CASSPTLWDRLSGAFF.

The J gene is TRBJ2-1, the V gene TRBV6-5, with 9 bases identical to TRBD2. Per germline, CDR1 MNHEY and CDR2 SVGAGI. The CDR3 sequence is 14 residues long. J was trimmed by 8 bases and V by 7 bases; bases with no gene match: 9. Written as DNA, the CDR3 is TGTGCCAGCACTTGGCTAGCGGGAAGCCATGAGCAGTTCTTC. Its translation is CASTWLAGSHEQFF.

The V gene is TRBV7-8, the J gene TRBJ1-2, with 7 nucleotides matching TRBD1. Germline-derived CDR1 and CDR2 are SGHVS and FQNEAQ. Unmatched junction bases numbered 11, after V lost 2 bases and J lost 8 bases. The CDR3 has 15 residues. The CDR3 here is CASSLWGDREGGYTF. CDR3 DNA: TGTGCCAGCAGCTTATGGGGCGACAGGGAAGGGGGCTACACCTTC.

The chain uses TRBV5-4 and TRBJ2-6; TRBD1 matches 11 bases. V shed 4 bases, J shed 0 bases, and the junction held 9 bases outside the gene matches. The CDR3 totals 19 residues. Germline CDR1 SGHNT, CDR2 YYREEE (reference sequence). CDR3 residues: CASSPPWTGGGSGANVLTF. The CDR3 coding sequence is TGTGCCAGCAGCCCACCCTGGACAGGGGGCGGCTCTGGGGCCAACGTCCTGACTTTC.

CDR3 bases: TGTGCCAGCTCGTCGCGCTTTGGACAGGATAGCTCTGTTAGTGGCTACACCTTC. The encoded protein is CASSSRFGQDSSVSGYTF. The V gene is TRBV18, the J gene TRBJ1-2; 7 positions match TRBD1. Germline V gives CDR1 KGHSH, CDR2 LQKENI. This CDR3 has 18 amino acids. Losses at the gene ends were 6 bases for V and 7 bases for J; bases not matched to a gene: 23. The entire variable domain, with the rest obtained from reference TRBV18 and TRBJ1-2, is as follows: NAGVMQNPRHLVRRRGQEARLRCSPMKGHSHVYWYRQLPEEGLKFMVYLQKENIIDESGMPKERFSAEFPKEGPSILRIQQVVRGDSAAYFCASSSRFGQDSSVSGYTFGSGTRLTVV.

V gene TRBV3-1 (or the pseudogene TRBV3-2) combines with J gene TRBJ2-1, with D possibly being TRBD2 (5 bases). The germline V and J ends were trimmed by 1 base and 6 bases, with 7 bases remaining between them. Germline CDR1 is LGHDT and CDR2 is YNNKEL (reference sequence). The CDR3 totals 13 residues. The CDR3 here is CASSQASRNEQFF. Here the CDR3 DNA reads TGTGCCAGCAGCCAAGCTAGCCGCAATGAGCAGTTCTTC.

The V call is TRBV5-1, the J call TRBJ2-2, with 7 nucleotides matching TRBD2. The V segment lost 1 base and the J segment 0 bases; nucleotides outside the gene matches: 3. Germline lookup yields CDR1 SGHRS and CDR2 YFSETQ. CDR3 length equals 16 residues. CDR3 sequence reads: CASSLRAGANTGELFF. CDR3 coding DNA: TGCGCCAGCAGCTTGCGGGCGGGGGCGAACACCGGGGAGCTGTTTTTT.

The V call is TRBV6-5, the J call TRBJ1-1, with TRBD1 as a possible D gene (5 bases). Trimming removed 6 bases from V and 4 bases from J, with 15 bases in between. This CDR3 is built from 14 residues. Germline CDR1 and CDR2: MNHEY and SVGAGI. CDR3 bases: TGTGCCAGCAGACAGGACGGCTCTCTCACTGAAGCTTTCTTT. Its protein is CASRQDGSLTEAFF.

The chain recombines TRBV6-6 with TRBJ2-2; D gene unclear. Germline CDR1 reads MNHNY; CDR2 reads SVGAGI (reference sequence). Trimming cost V 5 bases and J 4 bases, with 11 bases left between them. The CDR3 length is 14 residues. The CDR3 DNA is TGTGCCAGCAGTGCGCCGGTAGCCACCGGGGAGCTGTTTTTT. Protein product: CASSAPVATGELFF.

This chain joins TRBV10-3 and TRBJ2-5; the D gene is possibly TRBD1 (6 bases). The CDR3 totals 14 residues. V was trimmed by 8 bases and J by 5 bases, leaving 18 bases between them. From germline, CDR1 is ENHRY and CDR2 SYGVKD. In DNA form, the CDR3 reads TGTGCCATCGGTTGGACAGATGCTCCCGAGACCCAGTACTTC. Encoded protein: CAIGWTDAPETQYF.

The CDR3 loop reads CASSASRRLAGVHYEQYF. The CDR3 nucleotides are TGTGCCAGCAGCGCTTCTCGGCGGCTAGCGGGGGTACACTACGAGCAGTACTTC. V usage is TRBV6-2 or TRBV6-3 and J usage is TRBJ2-7; 10 positions agree with TRBD2. Per the germline V gene, CDR1 is MNHEY and CDR2 is SVGEGT. This CDR3 comprises 18 residues. The junction had 17 bases not matched to a gene; V was cut back by 6 bases and J by 3 bases.

Written as DNA, the CDR3 is TGCGCCAGCAGCTTCTCCCCTAATGGAGACGGCTACACCTTC. Its translation: CASSFSPNGDGYTF. The genes are TRBV5-1 and TRBJ1-2; D unresolved. Trimming removed 2 bases at V and 8 bases at J, with 16 bases between. Germline CDR1 and CDR2: SGHRS and YFSETQ. The CDR3 is 14 residues long.

The rearrangement uses TRBV28 and TRBJ2-1; TRBD2 aligns across 8 bases. The CDR3 contains 17 residues. Germline CDR1 MDHEN, CDR2 SYDVKM. V gave up 5 bases and J gave up 2 bases; unmatched junction bases: 11. In nucleotides, the CDR3 is TGTGCCAGCAGTGAAATAGCGGGAACCCTCCCCTACAATGAGCAGTTCTTC. This translates into CASSEIAGTLPYNEQFF.

This rearrangement joins TRBV7-3 to TRBJ2-2; 7 bases align to TRBD2. CDR3 length equals 14 residues. Unmatched junction bases numbered 4, after V lost 8 bases and J lost 1 base. Per germline, CDR1 SGHTA and CDR2 FQGTGA. In DNA form, the CDR3 reads TGTGCCAGCGCCTCGGGGGGGAACACCGGGGAGCTGTTTTTT. Translating it yields CASASGGNTGELFF.

The chain carries TRBV3-1 (or the pseudogene TRBV3-2) and TRBJ1-4; TRBD1 matches at 7 bases. V shed 7 bases and J 10 bases; nucleotides not matched to a gene: 12. The CDR3 is made up of 14 amino acids. Germline V gives CDR1 LGHDT, CDR2 YNNKEL (reference sequence). CDR3 residues: CASTLGQQFAKLFF. In DNA, the CDR3 is TGTGCCAGCACCCTGGGACAGCAGTTCGCAAAACTGTTTTTT.

V and J are TRBV11-3 and TRBJ2-2, with TRBD1 matching 7 bases. The CDR3 spans 14 residues. CDR1 is SGHNT, CDR2 YENEEA, per germline. Germline trimming cut 5 bases from V and 4 bases from J; bases unmatched to any gene: 4. The CDR3 DNA follows: TGTGCCAGCAGCCCGCGACAGGGCACCGGGGAGCTGTTTTTT. It translates to CASSPRQGTGELFF.